The 4 T cell receptor beta chains listed next were all sequenced from one sample in a study of cytomegalovirus exposure and HLA in healthy donors. This table comes from immunoSEQ multiplex PCR, and its TCRdb copy is limited to in-frame clones, with some not included. The sample has approximately 160,000 clones; 85% to 90% are singletons. Specimen: PBMCs. These receptors were obtained from a woman aged 18-29 years in good health and CMV-seropositive.

CDR3 bases: TGTGCCAGCTCACCTTCCGGGACAGTTAGCAATCAGCCCCAGCATTTT. Residues: CASSPSGTVSNQPQHF. This rearrangement joins TRBV18 to TRBJ1-5, with 7 bases matching TRBD1. From germline, CDR1 is KGHSH and CDR2 LQKENI. The V gene end was trimmed by 3 bases and the J gene end by 0 bases; junction bases not matched to a gene: 5. This CDR3 region has 16 residues.

The chain couples TRBV19 to TRBJ2-7; TRBD2 matches at 8 bases. The CDR3 runs 14 residues. With 6 bases clipped from V and 1 base from J, the junction kept 5 bases outside the gene matches. Germline-derived CDR1 and CDR2 are LNHDA and SQIVND (reference sequence). The CDR3, as DNA: TGTGCCAGTAGCAGCGGGAGTCTTTCCTACGAGCAGTACTTC. Amino acid sequence: CASSSGSLSYEQYF.

The chain employs TRBV7-9 and TRBJ2-1; a weak D match, TRBD2 (6 bases). The CDR3 totals 15 residues. Trimming shortened V by 2 bases and J by 7 bases, and 15 bases separated the two germline ends. Germline-derived CDR1 and CDR2 are SEHNR and FQNEAQ (reference sequence). This CDR3 reads CASSLTGAQWNEQFF. The DNA for the CDR3 is TGTGCCAGCAGCTTAACGGGAGCACAATGGAATGAGCAGTTCTTC.

V is TRBV7-9 and J is TRBJ2-7; D possibly corresponds to TRBD1 (6 bases). CDR3 length: 17 residues. V lost 0 bases, J lost 0 bases, and 15 bases lay in between. Per the germline V gene, CDR1 is SEHNR and CDR2 is FQNEAQ (reference sequence). As DNA, the CDR3 is TGTGCCAGCAGCTTAGCGGCCCACGTCAGGGGCTCCTACGAGCAGTACTTC. It yields the protein CASSLAAHVRGSYEQYF.